This TCR beta chain is from a study of blood T cells in healthy people across ages. Primed by a sample-barcoded 5' primer and a J-beta primer mix, a second PCR proceeded for 7 to 11 cycles. The template-switch adaptor, which had 12 random nucleotides, put a tag on each cDNA molecule. TCRdb reprocessed the 5' RACE reads via MiXCR and lists one record per CDR3 protein. The data show 1.5 million to 2 million distinct CDR3 sequences, about 28% seen once. This CDR3 region has 17 residues. This clonotype has only a few counts. V usage is TRBV21-1 and J usage is TRBJ2-7; the D call in the table, TRBD1, was not verified against the DNA. TRBV21-1 is deemed a pseudogene. This clonotype was sampled from a woman younger than 45 in good health. The sequencing input was blood. This CDR3 reads CASSAQESGRPSYEQYF. CDR3 DNA: TGTGCCAGCAGCGCTCAAGAGAGTGGGCGGCCCTCCTACGAGCAGTACTTC.